The clone carrying this T cell receptor beta chain turned up a few times. With molecular barcodes, quantitative 5'-RACE was used to make the TCR beta libraries. MiXCR was run by TCRdb on the 5' RACE reads, yielding one entry per CDR3 protein. The sample shows approximately 220,000 distinct CDR3 sequences, 8% to 11% of them seen only once. This specimen belongs to a study of CD8 T cells in ankylosing spondylitis. V gave up 7 bases and J gave up 1 base, with 16 bases separating them. In germline, CDR1 is SQVTM, CDR2 ANQGSEA. This CDR3 has 14 amino acids. This rearrangement joins TRBV29-1 to TRBJ1-1; a weak D match, TRBD1 (5 bases). The clonotype was recovered from a male donor with ankylosing spondylitis or in good health (not recorded which). The sequencing input was blood, either unsorted or a sorted T cell fraction (not recorded which). The CDR3 reads CSAETAGQNTEAFF. Here the CDR3 DNA reads TGCAGCGCGGAGACGGCAGGACAGAACACTGAAGCTTTCTTT.